The clone carrying this TCR beta chain was counted between two and nine times. What it binds is unknown. Attachment of unique molecular identifiers was made to individual cDNA molecules. MiXCR, applied by TCRdb to the 5' RACE reads, yields one record per CDR3 protein. The sample lists about 53,000 distinct CDR3 sequences; around 10% were seen once. This record comes from a study of early T cells in non-severe SARS-CoV-2 infection. Study as a whole: Sequencing input comprised bulk RNA from unsorted whole blood; chain pairing was not available.

V was cut by 1 base and J by 6 bases, with 13 bases left in between. The CDR3 runs 13 residues. Germline values: CDR1 DFQATT, CDR2 SNEGSKA (reference sequence). The study, taken as a whole, reports: Private and CD4 specificities were missed by VDJdb matching, which favored anti-spike CD8 responses.

The sample consisted of whole blood, taken at baseline. V gene TRBV20-1 combines with J gene TRBJ2-7; D is perhaps TRBD1 (6 bases). This sequence originates from an adult who was a healthcare worker with PCR-confirmed SARS-CoV-2 infection or an uninfected control (not recorded which). The CDR3 DNA reads as TGCAGTGCTAGAGTTAGGGGGACGGTCGAGCAGTACTTC. This sequence encodes CSARVRGTVEQYF.